A selection of T cell receptor beta chains follows, all from one sample in a study of blood T cell repertoires in COVID-19. Using immunoSEQ multiplex PCR, the repertoire was profiled, and TCRdb retains in-frame clones only, with some absent. The sample lists 80,000 to 95,000 clones; roughly four fifths were seen once. Source material: peripheral blood. These receptors were collected from a man older than 75 with COVID-19, enrolled during active disease. The CDR3 runs from the conserved cysteine through the conserved F or W. The D gene is left open where the match is weak. For some rows the clone size is stated as once, few or many, or as a class when expanded; others skip it.

abundance: NA; v_gene: TRBV14; d_gene: TRBD1; j_gene: TRBJ2-7; CDR3nt: TGTGCCAGCAGCCAAGAGCAGGGGGCTTCCTACGAGCAGTACTTC; CDR3aa: CASSQEQGASYEQYF
abundance: NA; v_gene: TRBV7-2; d_gene: TRBD1; j_gene: TRBJ1-3; CDR3nt: TGTGCCAGCAGCCTAAGACAGGGAGACTCTGGAAACACCATATATTTT; CDR3aa: CASSLRQGDSGNTIYF
abundance: NA; v_gene: TRBV27; d_gene: NA; j_gene: TRBJ1-5; CDR3nt: TGTGCCAGCAGTTTATTCCCCGGGAGTCATCAGCCCCAGCATTTT; CDR3aa: CASSLFPGSHQPQHF
abundance: NA; v_gene: TRBV7-3; d_gene: NA; j_gene: TRBJ2-7; CDR3nt: TGTGCCAGCAGCCCCCAAGGAGGGATTGGGACCTACGAGCAGTACTTC; CDR3aa: CASSPQGGIGTYEQYF
abundance: NA; v_gene: TRBV10-3; d_gene: TRBD2; j_gene: TRBJ2-1; CDR3nt: TGTGCCACCGCTAGCGGGAGCTACAATGAGCAGTTCTTC; CDR3aa: CATASGSYNEQFF
abundance: NA; v_gene: TRBV5-4; d_gene: NA; j_gene: TRBJ2-1; CDR3nt: TGTGCCAGCAGCTTGGGACAGGTATCCCTCTACAATGAGCAGTTCTTC; CDR3aa: CASSLGQVSLYNEQFF
abundance: once; v_gene: TRBV6-5; d_gene: TRBD2; j_gene: TRBJ2-7; CDR3nt: TGTGCCAGCAGAGAGGGACTAGCGGGGACCTACGAGCAGTACTTC; CDR3aa: CASREGLAGTYEQYF
abundance: few; v_gene: TRBV28; d_gene: NA; j_gene: TRBJ1-2; CDR3nt: TGTGCCAGCAGTTCCCCGCGGGGAAATCGCTACACCTTC; CDR3aa: CASSSPRGNRYTF
abundance: NA; v_gene: TRBV7-9; d_gene: NA; j_gene: TRBJ1-2; CDR3nt: TGTGCCAGCAGCTCATCCGACAGGAACTATGGCTACACCTTC; CDR3aa: CASSSSDRNYGYTF
abundance: once; v_gene: TRBV11-2; d_gene: TRBD2; j_gene: TRBJ2-1; CDR3nt: TGTGCCAGCAGACATGGGGCTAGCGGGAGGAGGGAGCAGTTCTTC; CDR3aa: CASRHGASGRREQFF
abundance: NA; v_gene: TRBV19; d_gene: TRBD2; j_gene: TRBJ2-2; CDR3nt: TGTGCCAGTAGTATAGGTAGCGGGAGAATTACCGGGGAGCTGTTTTTT; CDR3aa: CASSIGSGRITGELFF
abundance: NA; v_gene: TRBV2; d_gene: TRBD2; j_gene: TRBJ2-7; CDR3nt: TGTGCCAGCAGTCAGCAAGCGGGAGAGTCCTACGAGCAGTACTTC; CDR3aa: CASSQQAGESYEQYF
abundance: NA; v_gene: TRBV11-3; d_gene: NA; j_gene: TRBJ2-3; CDR3nt: TGTGCCAGCAGCTTAGATGCCTTCGGGGAGGATACGCAGTATTTT; CDR3aa: CASSLDAFGEDTQYF
abundance: NA; v_gene: TRBV4-3; d_gene: NA; j_gene: TRBJ1-6; CDR3nt: TGCGCCAGCTCGGGCGGAGGAAGGAATTCACCCCTCCACTTT; CDR3aa: CASSGGGRNSPLHF
abundance: NA; v_gene: TRBV27; d_gene: TRBD2; j_gene: TRBJ2-3; CDR3nt: TGTGCCAGCAGTCCACTTAGCGGGGGGGCTAGCACAGATACGCAGTATTTT; CDR3aa: CASSPLSGGASTDTQYF
abundance: NA; v_gene: TRBV5-1; d_gene: NA; j_gene: TRBJ1-1; CDR3nt: TGCGCCAGCAGCTTTGGCAGGAACACTGAAGCTTTCTTT; CDR3aa: CASSFGRNTEAFF
abundance: NA; v_gene: TRBV28; d_gene: NA; j_gene: TRBJ2-7; CDR3nt: TGTGCCAGCAGTTTGGCACGATACGAGCAGTACTTC; CDR3aa: CASSLARYEQYF
abundance: NA; v_gene: TRBV5-1; d_gene: NA; j_gene: TRBJ1-1; CDR3nt: TGCGCCAGCACCCGACGGGATAACACTGAAGCTTTCTTT; CDR3aa: CASTRRDNTEAFF
abundance: NA; v_gene: TRBV15; d_gene: NA; j_gene: TRBJ1-1; CDR3nt: TGTGCCACCAGCAGAACAGGGACGACTGAAGCTTTCTTT; CDR3aa: CATSRTGTTEAFF
abundance: NA; v_gene: TRBV2; d_gene: NA; j_gene: TRBJ1-6; CDR3nt: TGTGCCAGCAGAAGAAATCTCGGACAGAGTAAAGGAAATTCACCCCTCCACTTT; CDR3aa: CASRRNLGQSKGNSPLHF
abundance: NA; v_gene: TRBV27; d_gene: TRBD1; j_gene: TRBJ1-5; CDR3nt: TGTGCCAGCAGTGTTAACAGGGGTAATCAGCCCCAGCATTTT; CDR3aa: CASSVNRGNQPQHF
abundance: NA; v_gene: TRBV18; d_gene: TRBD1; j_gene: TRBJ2-3; CDR3nt: TGTGCCAGCTCGTCGGAAATAACAGGGGGGCATACGCAGTATTTT; CDR3aa: CASSSEITGGHTQYF
abundance: NA; v_gene: TRBV19; d_gene: TRBD2; j_gene: TRBJ2-7; CDR3nt: TGTGCCAGTAGTACAACTAGCGGGGGCTCCTACGAGCAGTACTTC; CDR3aa: CASSTTSGGSYEQYF
abundance: NA; v_gene: TRBV7-2; d_gene: NA; j_gene: TRBJ2-7; CDR3nt: TGTGCCAGCAGCCCCCCTACTTTGTCCTACGAGCAGTACTTC; CDR3aa: CASSPPTLSYEQYF
abundance: once; v_gene: TRBV28; d_gene: TRBD1; j_gene: TRBJ1-5; CDR3nt: TGTGCCAGCAGTACCCCAACAGGGGGCAACCAGCCCCAGCATTTT; CDR3aa: CASSTPTGGNQPQHF
abundance: NA; v_gene: TRBV29-1; d_gene: TRBD2; j_gene: TRBJ2-7; CDR3nt: TGCAGCGTTAGTAGCGGGTACGAGCAGTACTTC; CDR3aa: CSVSSGYEQYF
abundance: NA; v_gene: TRBV5-6; d_gene: NA; j_gene: TRBJ2-2; CDR3nt: TGTGCCAGCAGCTTCGTGGGGGAGCTGTTTTTT; CDR3aa: CASSFVGELFF
abundance: NA; v_gene: TRBV6-1; d_gene: TRBD1; j_gene: TRBJ1-5; CDR3nt: TGTGCCAGCAGTGAATTCGTCCAGGGGGTGGCAAATAGCAATCAGCCCCAGCATTTT; CDR3aa: CASSEFVQGVANSNQPQHF
abundance: NA; v_gene: TRBV6-2/TRBV6-3; d_gene: NA; j_gene: TRBJ1-5; CDR3nt: TGTGCCAGCAGCCCCCTTACAGGTTTAACAACGGCCCAGCATTTT; CDR3aa: CASSPLTGLTTAQHF
abundance: NA; v_gene: TRBV15; d_gene: NA; j_gene: TRBJ2-7; CDR3nt: TGTGCCACCAGCAGAGATCTCTCGCAGGGGAGGGGCGAGCAGTACTTC; CDR3aa: CATSRDLSQGRGEQYF
abundance: NA; v_gene: TRBV7-6; d_gene: NA; j_gene: TRBJ1-3; CDR3nt: TGTGCCAGCAGCCATGCCCAATACAGGATCAGCTCTGGAAACACCATATATTTT; CDR3aa: CASSHAQYRISSGNTIYF
abundance: NA; v_gene: TRBV5-5; d_gene: NA; j_gene: TRBJ2-2; CDR3nt: TGTGCCAGCAGCTTGGCCAGGAACACCGGGGAGCTGTTTTTT; CDR3aa: CASSLARNTGELFF
abundance: NA; v_gene: TRBV19; d_gene: TRBD1; j_gene: TRBJ1-5; CDR3nt: TGTGCCAGTGAGACAGGGGGGCAGCCCCAGCATTTT; CDR3aa: CASETGGQPQHF
abundance: NA; v_gene: TRBV27; d_gene: TRBD1; j_gene: TRBJ1-1; CDR3nt: TGTGCCAGCAGTCGTACCCGGGACAGCCTATCTTCTGAAGCTTTCTTT; CDR3aa: CASSRTRDSLSSEAFF
abundance: NA; v_gene: TRBV18; d_gene: TRBD1; j_gene: TRBJ2-7; CDR3nt: TGTGCCAGCTCACCCCGACAAAGGACAGGGGGCGCAGGCTCGTACTTC; CDR3aa: CASSPRQRTGGAGSYF
abundance: NA; v_gene: TRBV3-1/TRBV3-2; d_gene: NA; j_gene: TRBJ1-2; CDR3nt: TGTGCCAGCAGCCGCCTAAGATTCGGCTACACCTTC; CDR3aa: CASSRLRFGYTF
abundance: NA; v_gene: TRBV12-3/TRBV12-4; d_gene: TRBD2; j_gene: TRBJ2-1; CDR3nt: TGTGCCAGCCTGGGGACTATCAATGAGCAGTTCTTC; CDR3aa: CASLGTINEQFF
abundance: NA; v_gene: TRBV19; d_gene: TRBD1; j_gene: TRBJ1-5; CDR3nt: TGTGCCAGTAGTATAGTACAGGGGGCCAATCAGCCCCAGCATTTT; CDR3aa: CASSIVQGANQPQHF
abundance: NA; v_gene: TRBV9; d_gene: TRBD2; j_gene: TRBJ2-3; CDR3nt: TGTGCCAGCAGCGTAGAGGGCCTAGCGGGAATCACGGCAGATACGCAGTATTTT; CDR3aa: CASSVEGLAGITADTQYF
abundance: NA; v_gene: TRBV11-1; d_gene: NA; j_gene: TRBJ1-6; CDR3nt: TGTGCCAGCAGCCCTGGACGGGAAAATTCACCCCTCCACTTT; CDR3aa: CASSPGRENSPLHF
abundance: NA; v_gene: TRBV4-2; d_gene: NA; j_gene: TRBJ1-2; CDR3nt: TGTGCCAGCAGCCCCAATGGGGCCCCGCTCTATGGCTACACCTTC; CDR3aa: CASSPNGAPLYGYTF
abundance: NA; v_gene: TRBV7-8; d_gene: NA; j_gene: TRBJ1-6; CDR3nt: TGTGCCAGCAGCTTAGGGGCCGAGAATTCACCCCTCCACTTT; CDR3aa: CASSLGAENSPLHF